Listed here are 5 T cell receptor beta chains from one sample, sequenced in a study of blood T cell repertoires in COVID-19 (dated by TCRdb to about 2020). To prepare the library, the immunoSEQ multiplex PCR assay was applied. TCRdb carries this immuneACCESS record with in-frame sequences only. Its versions omit some clonotypes, under half of them owing to an unresolved V gene in the studies checked, with the rest unexplained. This sample is represented by 200,000 to 250,000 clones; 88% of them were singletons. Jointly, the top ten make up more than 1.5% of the sample. Sequences were obtained from peripheral blood. The receptors come from a man in his sixties or seventies with acute or convalescent COVID-19.

The V call is TRBV11-2, the J call TRBJ1-6; TRBD1 matches at 7 bases. Germline CDR1 reads SGHAT; CDR2 reads FQNNGV. V lost 2 bases and J lost 9; bases outside the gene matches: 7. The CDR3 has 15 amino acids. For the CDR3, the DNA is TGTGCCAGCAGCTTATTTCGGACAGGCTCTTCACCCCTCCACTTT. This encodes CASSLFRTGSSPLHF.

This clone was seen just once. The CDR3 bases are TGTGCCAGCTCATCGACAGGGGGCGATCAGCCCCAGCATTTT. As protein: CASSSTGGDQPQHF. This chain uses TRBV18 with TRBJ1-5; 10 bases agree with TRBD1. The CDR3 loop spans 14 amino acids. Germline V CDR1 and CDR2: KGHSH, LQKENI. V lost 5 bases, J lost 5 bases, and 3 bases stayed unmatched.

The rearrangement uses TRBV28 and TRBJ2-2; 14 bases map to TRBD2. The CDR3 is made up of 17 amino acids. CDR1 is MDHEN, CDR2 SYDVKM, per germline. Unmatched junction bases numbered 7, after V lost 6 bases and J lost 4 bases. The CDR3: CASRSSGTSGSTGELFF. CDR3 in DNA: TGTGCCAGCAGATCATCCGGGACTAGCGGGAGCACCGGGGAGCTGTTTTTT.

The rearrangement uses TRBV10-3 and TRBJ2-3, with D perhaps matching TRBD2 (6 bases). The germline CDR1 and CDR2 sequences are ENHRY and SYGVKD. The CDR3 length is 17 residues. Between the trimmed V and J ends, which lost 4 bases and 3 bases, there was a span of 20 bases. This CDR3 reads CAISATVGGAGTDTQYF. CDR3 coding DNA: TGTGCCATCAGTGCCACTGTTGGGGGTGCGGGGACAGATACGCAGTATTTT.

This clone has just one count. Here the CDR3 reads CASSLGQNNSPLHF. CDR3 DNA sequence: TGTGCCAGTAGTCTGGGACAGAATAATTCACCCCTCCACTTT. The chain recombines TRBV19 with TRBJ1-6, with TRBD1 matching over 7 bases. The CDR3 covers 14 residues. CDR1 LNHDA and CDR2 SQIVND come from the germline V gene (reference sequence). The trim removed 5 bases at V and 5 bases at J, leaving 3 bases unmatched. Full variable domain (outside the CDR3, taken from reference TRBV19 and TRBJ1-6): DGGITQSPKYLFRKEGQNVTLSCEQNLNHDAMYWYRQDPGQGLRLIYYSQIVNDFQKGDIAEGYSVSREKKESFPLTVTSAQKNPTAFYLCASSLGQNNSPLHFGNGTRLTVT.